This T cell receptor (beta chain) was documented in a study of vaccination and CD4 T cells after COVID-19. Study-wide results and limits: From a median of about 20 to 38, SARS-CoV-2-reactive clonotypes increased, though not significantly.

CDR1 and CDR2 (germline): SEHNR, FQNEAQ (reference sequence). This CDR3 has 14 amino acids. V lost 6 bases to trimming and J lost 1 base; unmatched junction nucleotides: 5. In the case of this clonotype: Its antigen is still unknown.

TCRdb re-analysed the PCR reads in MiXCR, keeping a single row per CDR3 protein. Among just over 20,000 distinct CDR3 sequences listed, about 60% were seen once. The sequencing here drew on CD4+ T cells from blood, taken before SARS-CoV-2 vaccination. This TCR derives from a human donor who had recovered from COVID-19. This chain links TRBV7-9 with TRBJ1-1; TRBD1 agrees at 7 bases. The CDR3 loop reads CASRFGTENTEAFF. The CDR3 DNA reads as TGTGCCAGCAGATTCGGGACAGAGAACACTGAAGCTTTCTTT.